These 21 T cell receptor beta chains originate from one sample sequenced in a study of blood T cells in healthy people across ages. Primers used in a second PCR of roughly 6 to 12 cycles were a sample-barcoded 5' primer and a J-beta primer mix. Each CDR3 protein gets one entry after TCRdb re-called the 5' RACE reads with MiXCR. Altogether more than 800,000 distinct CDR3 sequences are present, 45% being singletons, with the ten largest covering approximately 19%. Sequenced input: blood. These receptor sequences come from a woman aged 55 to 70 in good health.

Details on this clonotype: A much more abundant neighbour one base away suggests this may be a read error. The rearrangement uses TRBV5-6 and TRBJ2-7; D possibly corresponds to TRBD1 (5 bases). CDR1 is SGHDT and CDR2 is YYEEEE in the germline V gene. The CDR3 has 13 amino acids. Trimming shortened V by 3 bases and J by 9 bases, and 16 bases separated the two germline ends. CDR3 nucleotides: TGTGCCAGCAGCTCGCTCCAGGGTAACGCGCAGTACTTC. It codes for CASSSLQGNAQYF.

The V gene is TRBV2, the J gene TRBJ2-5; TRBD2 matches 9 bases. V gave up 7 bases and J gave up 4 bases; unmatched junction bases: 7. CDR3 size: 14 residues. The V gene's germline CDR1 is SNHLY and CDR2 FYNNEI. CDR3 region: CASKEREVRETQYF. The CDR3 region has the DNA TGTGCCAGCAAGGAGCGGGAGGTCCGAGAGACCCAGTACTTC.

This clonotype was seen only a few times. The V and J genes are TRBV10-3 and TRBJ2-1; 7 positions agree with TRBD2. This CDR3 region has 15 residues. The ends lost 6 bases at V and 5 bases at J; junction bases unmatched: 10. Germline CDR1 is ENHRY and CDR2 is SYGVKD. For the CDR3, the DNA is TGTGCCATCAGCCAAAGCGGGGACCAGGACAATGAGCAGTTCTTC. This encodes CAISQSGDQDNEQFF.

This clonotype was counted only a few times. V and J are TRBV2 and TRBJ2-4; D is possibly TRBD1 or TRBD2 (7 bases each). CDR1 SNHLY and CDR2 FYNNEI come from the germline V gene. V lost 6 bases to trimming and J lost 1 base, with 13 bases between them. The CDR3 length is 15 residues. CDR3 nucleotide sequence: TGTGCCAGCAGGATTCAGGGGGGGGCCAAAAACATTCAGTACTTC. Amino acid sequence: CASRIQGGAKNIQYF.

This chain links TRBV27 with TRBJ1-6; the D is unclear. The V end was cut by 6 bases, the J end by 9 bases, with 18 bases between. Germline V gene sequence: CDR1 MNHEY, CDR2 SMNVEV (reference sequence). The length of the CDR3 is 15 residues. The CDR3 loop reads CASSPLDGGISPLHF. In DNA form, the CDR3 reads TGTGCCAGCAGCCCCTTGGACGGCGGAATTTCACCCCTCCACTTT.

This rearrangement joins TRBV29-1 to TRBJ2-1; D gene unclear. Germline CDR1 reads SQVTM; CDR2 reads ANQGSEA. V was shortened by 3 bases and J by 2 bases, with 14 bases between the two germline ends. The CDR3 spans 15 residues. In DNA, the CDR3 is TGCAGCGTTGAGTTTCTCCGGCAGGCCTACAATGAGCAGTTCTTC. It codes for CSVEFLRQAYNEQFF.

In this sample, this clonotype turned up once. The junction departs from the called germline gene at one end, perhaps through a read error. Here the CDR3 DNA reads TGCGCCAGCAGCTCTAGCGGGATGGCGACAGATACGCAGTATTTT. As protein: CASSSSGMATDTQYF. The genes are TRBV12-3 or TRBV12-4 and TRBJ2-3; 9 positions match TRBD2. The CDR3 extends over 15 amino acids.

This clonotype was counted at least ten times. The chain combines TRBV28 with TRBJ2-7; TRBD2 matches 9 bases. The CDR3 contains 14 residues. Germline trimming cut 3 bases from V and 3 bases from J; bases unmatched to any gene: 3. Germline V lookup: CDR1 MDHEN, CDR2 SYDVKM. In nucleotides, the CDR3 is TGTGCCAGCAGTTTTAGCGGGAGCCGCTACGAGCAGTACTTC. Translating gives CASSFSGSRYEQYF. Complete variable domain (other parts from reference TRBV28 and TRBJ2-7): DVKVTQSSRYLVKRTGEKVFLECVQDMDHENMFWYRQDPGLGLRLIYFSYDVKMKEKGDIPEGYSVSREKKERFSLILESASTNQTSMYLCASSFSGSRYEQYFGPGTRLTVT.

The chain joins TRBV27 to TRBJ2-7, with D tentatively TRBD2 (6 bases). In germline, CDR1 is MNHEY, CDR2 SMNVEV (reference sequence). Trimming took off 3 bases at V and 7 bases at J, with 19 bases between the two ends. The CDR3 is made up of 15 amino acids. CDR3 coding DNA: TGTGCCAGCAGTTTGGCCAGCGGGCCTTACAATGAGCAGTACTTC. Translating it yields CASSLASGPYNEQYF.

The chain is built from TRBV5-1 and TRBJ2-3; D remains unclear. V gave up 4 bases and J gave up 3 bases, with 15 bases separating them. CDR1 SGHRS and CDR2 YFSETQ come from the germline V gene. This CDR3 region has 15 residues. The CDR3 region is CASSPHGAETDTQYF. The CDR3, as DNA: TGCGCCAGCAGCCCCCACGGAGCAGAAACAGATACGCAGTATTTT. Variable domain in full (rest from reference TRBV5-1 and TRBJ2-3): KAGVTQTPRYLIKTRGQQVTLSCSPISGHRSVSWYQQTPGQGLQFLFEYFSETQRNKGNFPGRFSGRQFSNSRSEMNVSTLELGDSALYLCASSPHGAETDTQYFGPGTRLTVL.

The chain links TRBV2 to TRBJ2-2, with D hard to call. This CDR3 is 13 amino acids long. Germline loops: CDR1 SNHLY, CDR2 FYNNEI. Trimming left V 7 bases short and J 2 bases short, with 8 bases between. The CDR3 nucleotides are TGTGCCAGCAACCTGATAAACACCGGGGAGCTGTTTTTT. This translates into CASNLINTGELFF.

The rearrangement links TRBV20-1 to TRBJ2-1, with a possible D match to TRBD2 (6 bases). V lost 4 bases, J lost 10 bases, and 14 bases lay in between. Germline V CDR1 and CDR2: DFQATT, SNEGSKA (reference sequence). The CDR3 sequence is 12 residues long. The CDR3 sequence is CSATPGLSEQFF. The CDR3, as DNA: TGCAGTGCTACCCCGGGACTTTCGGAGCAGTTCTTC.

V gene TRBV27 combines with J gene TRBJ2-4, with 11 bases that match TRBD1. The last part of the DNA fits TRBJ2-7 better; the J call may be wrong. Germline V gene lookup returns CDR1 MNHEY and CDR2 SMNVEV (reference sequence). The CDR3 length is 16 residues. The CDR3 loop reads CASSLFRDRGVDEQYF. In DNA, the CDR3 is TGTGCCAGCAGTTTATTCAGGGACAGGGGGGTCGACGAGCAGTACTTC.

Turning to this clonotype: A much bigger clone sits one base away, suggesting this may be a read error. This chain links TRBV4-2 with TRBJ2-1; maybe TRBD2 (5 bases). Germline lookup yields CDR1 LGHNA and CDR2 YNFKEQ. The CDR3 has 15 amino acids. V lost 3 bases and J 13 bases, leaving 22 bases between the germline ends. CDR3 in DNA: TGTGCCAGCAGCCAGCTCTCCGCGGGTCAAGAGACCCAGTTCTTC. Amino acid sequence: CASSQLSAGQETQFF.

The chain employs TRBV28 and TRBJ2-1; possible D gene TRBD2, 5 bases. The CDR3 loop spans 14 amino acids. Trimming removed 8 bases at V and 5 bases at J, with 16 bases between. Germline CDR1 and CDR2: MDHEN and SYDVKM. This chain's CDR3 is CASDVAGPDNEQFF. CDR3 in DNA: TGTGCCAGCGACGTGGCGGGTCCCGACAATGAGCAGTTCTTC.

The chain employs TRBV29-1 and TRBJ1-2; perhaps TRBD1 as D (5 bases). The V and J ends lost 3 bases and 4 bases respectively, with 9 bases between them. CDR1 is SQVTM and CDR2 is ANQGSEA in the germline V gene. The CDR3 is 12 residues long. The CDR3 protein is CSVDGGTYGYTF. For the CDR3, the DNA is TGCAGCGTTGATGGGGGGACCTATGGCTACACCTTC.

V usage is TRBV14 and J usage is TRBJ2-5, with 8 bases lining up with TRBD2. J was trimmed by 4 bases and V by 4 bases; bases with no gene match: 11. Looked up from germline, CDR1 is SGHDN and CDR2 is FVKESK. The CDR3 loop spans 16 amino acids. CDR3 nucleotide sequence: TGTGCCAGCAGCCCCGGAACTAGCGGTCGACGAGAGACCCAGTACTTC. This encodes CASSPGTSGRRETQYF.

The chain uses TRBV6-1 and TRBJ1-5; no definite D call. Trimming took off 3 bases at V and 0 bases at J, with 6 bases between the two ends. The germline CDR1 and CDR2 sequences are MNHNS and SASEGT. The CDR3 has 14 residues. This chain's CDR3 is CASSESHSNQPQHF. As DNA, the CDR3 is TGTGCCAGCAGTGAGAGCCATAGCAATCAGCCCCAGCATTTT.

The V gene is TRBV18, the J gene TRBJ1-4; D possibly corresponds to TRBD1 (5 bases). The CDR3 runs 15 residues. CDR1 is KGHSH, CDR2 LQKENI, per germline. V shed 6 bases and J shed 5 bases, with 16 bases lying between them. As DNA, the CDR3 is TGTGCCAGCTCCCACCCCGGGACGGTCAATGAAAAACTGTTTTTT. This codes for CASSHPGTVNEKLFF.

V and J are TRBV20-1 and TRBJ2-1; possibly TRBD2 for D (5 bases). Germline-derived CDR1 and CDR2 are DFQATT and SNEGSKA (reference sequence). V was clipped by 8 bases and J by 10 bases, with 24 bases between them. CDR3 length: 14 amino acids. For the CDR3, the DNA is TGCAGTTTCCGGGGAAGGTCGACCGTCAAGGAGCAGTTCTTC. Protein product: CSFRGRSTVKEQFF.

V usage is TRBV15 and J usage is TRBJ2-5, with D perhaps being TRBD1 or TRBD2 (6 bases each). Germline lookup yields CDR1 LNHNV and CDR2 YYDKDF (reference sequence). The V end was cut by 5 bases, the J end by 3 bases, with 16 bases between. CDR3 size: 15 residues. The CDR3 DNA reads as TGTGCCACCAGCTTTGGGAACAGGGAGGAAGAGACCCAGTACTTC. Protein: CATSFGNREEETQYF.